The T cell receptor beta chain under discussion was sequenced for a study of shared clonotypes between healthy human individuals. Study-level background: Donor ages ranged 18 to 49 years: a couple of women, a few men.

As for this clone: The antigen remains unidentified. This sample includes further DNA sequences coding for the same CDR3.

Method: immunoSEQ multiplex PCR; TCRdb's copy keeps in-frame clones and lacks some. The data hold 1 million to 1.2 million clones, with roughly 77% observed a single time. Findings and limits, study-wide: Memory subsets generally showed smaller estimated richness than naive subsets did. With few donors, the genetic and exposure-history diversity represented was limited.

The split of CD4+ cells yielded CD45RA+ naive and CD45RA-negative memory subsets. The V and J ends lost 2 bases and 3 bases, in that order; junction bases with no gene match: 4. CDR3 length: 14 residues. Germline-derived CDR1 and CDR2 are SGHRS and YFSETQ. The origin of this receptor is a young man in good health. Some clones in this sample may be carry-over from other donors' samples. Sequences were obtained from memory CD4+ T cells from PBMCs. Documented subset: CD45RA-negative fraction. This rearrangement joins TRBV5-1 to TRBJ1-1, with 7 bases matching TRBD1. Written as DNA, the CDR3 is TGCGCCAGCAGCTTAGACAGGGCGGACACTGAAGCTTTCTTT. Translation: CASSLDRADTEAFF.